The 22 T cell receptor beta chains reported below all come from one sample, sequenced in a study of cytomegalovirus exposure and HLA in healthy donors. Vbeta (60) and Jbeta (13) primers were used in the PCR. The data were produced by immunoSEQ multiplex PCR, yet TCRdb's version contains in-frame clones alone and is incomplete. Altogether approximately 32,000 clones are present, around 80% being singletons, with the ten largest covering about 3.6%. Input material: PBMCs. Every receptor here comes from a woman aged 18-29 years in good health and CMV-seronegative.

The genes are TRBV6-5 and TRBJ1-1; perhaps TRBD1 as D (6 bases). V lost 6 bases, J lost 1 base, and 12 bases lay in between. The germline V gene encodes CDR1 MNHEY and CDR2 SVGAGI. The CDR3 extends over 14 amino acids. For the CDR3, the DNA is TGTGCCAGCAGAGGGGGACACCCGAACACTGAAGCTTTCTTT. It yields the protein CASRGGHPNTEAFF.

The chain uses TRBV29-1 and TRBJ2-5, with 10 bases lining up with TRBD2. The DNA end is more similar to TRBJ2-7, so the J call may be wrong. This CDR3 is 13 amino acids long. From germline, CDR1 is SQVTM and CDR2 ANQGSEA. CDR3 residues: CSAPGTSENEQYF. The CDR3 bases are TGCAGCGCCCCCGGGACTAGCGAGAACGAGCAGTACTTC.

CDR3 sequence reads: CSVSGQGGTEAFF. The CDR3 DNA sequence: TGCAGCGTGTCGGGACAGGGGGGCACTGAAGCTTTCTTT. The V gene is TRBV29-1, the J gene TRBJ1-1, with 11 bases that match TRBD1. V gave up 6 bases and J gave up 4 bases; unmatched junction bases: 4. The CDR3 has 13 amino acids. Germline CDR1 SQVTM, CDR2 ANQGSEA.

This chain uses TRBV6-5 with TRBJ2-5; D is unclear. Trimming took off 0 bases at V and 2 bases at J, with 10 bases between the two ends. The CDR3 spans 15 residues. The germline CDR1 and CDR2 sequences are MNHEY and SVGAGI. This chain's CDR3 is CASSYSYSSQETQYF. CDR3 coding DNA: TGTGCCAGCAGTTACTCGTATTCTTCTCAAGAGACCCAGTACTTC.

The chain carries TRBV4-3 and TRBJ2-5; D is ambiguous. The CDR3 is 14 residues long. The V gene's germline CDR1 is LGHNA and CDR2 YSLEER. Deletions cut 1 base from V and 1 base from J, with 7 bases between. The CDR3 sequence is CASSQVSGQETQYF. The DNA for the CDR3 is TGCGCCAGCAGCCAAGTCTCCGGCCAAGAGACCCAGTACTTC.

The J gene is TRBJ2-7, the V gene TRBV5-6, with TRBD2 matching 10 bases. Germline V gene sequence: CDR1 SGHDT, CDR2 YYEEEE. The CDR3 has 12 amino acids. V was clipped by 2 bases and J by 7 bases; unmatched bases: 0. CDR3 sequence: CASSLLAGEQYF. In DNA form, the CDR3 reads TGTGCCAGCAGCTTACTAGCGGGGGAGCAGTACTTC.

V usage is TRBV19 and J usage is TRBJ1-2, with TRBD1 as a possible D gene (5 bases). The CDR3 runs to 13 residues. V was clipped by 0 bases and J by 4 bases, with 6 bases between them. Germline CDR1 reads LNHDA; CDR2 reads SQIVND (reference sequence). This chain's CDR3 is CASSIEGGYGYTF. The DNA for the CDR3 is TGTGCCAGTAGTATAGAGGGGGGCTATGGCTACACCTTC.

This CDR3 is CASSLGRGGSYNEQFF. The CDR3 bases are TGTGCCAGCAGCTTGGGGCGGGGGGGCTCCTACAATGAGCAGTTCTTC. The chain joins TRBV7-2 to TRBJ2-1, with 9 bases fitting TRBD2. The CDR3 runs to 16 residues. CDR1 and CDR2 from the germline V gene are SGHTA and FQGNSA. Germline trimming cut 3 bases from V and 0 bases from J; bases unmatched to any gene: 3.

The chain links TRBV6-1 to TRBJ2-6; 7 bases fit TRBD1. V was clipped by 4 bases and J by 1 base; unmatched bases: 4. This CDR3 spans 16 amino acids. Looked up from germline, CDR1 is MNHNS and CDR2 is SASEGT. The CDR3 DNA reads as TGTGCCAGCAGTGTTACAGGGGTTTCTGGGGCCAACGTCCTGACTTTC. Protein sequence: CASSVTGVSGANVLTF.

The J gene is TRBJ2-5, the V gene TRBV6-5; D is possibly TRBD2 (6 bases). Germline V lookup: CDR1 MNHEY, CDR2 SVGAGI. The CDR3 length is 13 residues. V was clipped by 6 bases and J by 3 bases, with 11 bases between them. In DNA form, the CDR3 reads TGTGCCAGCAGGATGACTAGTAAAGAGACCCAGTACTTC. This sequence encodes CASRMTSKETQYF.

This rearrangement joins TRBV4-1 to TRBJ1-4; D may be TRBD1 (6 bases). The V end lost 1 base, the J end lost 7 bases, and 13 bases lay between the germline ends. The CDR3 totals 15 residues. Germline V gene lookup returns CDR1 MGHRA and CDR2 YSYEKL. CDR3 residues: CASSQGQGLAEKLFF. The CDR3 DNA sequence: TGCGCCAGCAGCCAAGGGCAGGGGTTGGCTGAAAAACTGTTTTTT.

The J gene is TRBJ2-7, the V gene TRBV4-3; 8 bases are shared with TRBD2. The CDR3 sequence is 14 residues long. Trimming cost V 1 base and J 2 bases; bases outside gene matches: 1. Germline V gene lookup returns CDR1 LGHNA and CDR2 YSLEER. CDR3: CASSQGRGAYEQYF. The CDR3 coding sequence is TGCGCCAGCAGCCAAGGGCGGGGGGCCTACGAGCAGTACTTC.

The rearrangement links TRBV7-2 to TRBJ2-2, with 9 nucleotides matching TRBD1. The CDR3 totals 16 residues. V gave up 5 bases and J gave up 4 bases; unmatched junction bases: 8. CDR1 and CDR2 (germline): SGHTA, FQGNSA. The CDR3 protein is CASSADRGFVTGELFF. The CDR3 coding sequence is TGTGCCAGCAGCGCGGACAGGGGCTTTGTCACCGGGGAGCTGTTTTTT. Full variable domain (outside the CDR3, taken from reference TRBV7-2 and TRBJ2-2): GAGVSQSPSNKVTEKGKDVELRCDPISGHTALYWYRQSLGQGLEFLIYFQGNSAPDKSGLPSDRFSAERTGGSVSTLTIQRTQQEDSAVYLCASSADRGFVTGELFFGEGSRLTVL.

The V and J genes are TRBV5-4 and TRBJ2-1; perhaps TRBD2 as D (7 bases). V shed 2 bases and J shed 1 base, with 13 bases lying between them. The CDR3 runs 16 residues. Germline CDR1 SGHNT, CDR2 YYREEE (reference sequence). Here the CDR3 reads CASSFGGGASYNEQFF. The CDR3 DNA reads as TGTGCCAGCAGCTTTGGAGGGGGGGCTTCCTACAATGAGCAGTTCTTC.

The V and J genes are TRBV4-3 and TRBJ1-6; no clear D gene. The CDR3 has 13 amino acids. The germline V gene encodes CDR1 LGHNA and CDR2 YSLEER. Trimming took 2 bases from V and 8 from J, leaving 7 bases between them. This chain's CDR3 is CASSQNFDSPLHF. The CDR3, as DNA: TGCGCCAGCAGCCAAAACTTCGATTCACCCCTCCACTTT.

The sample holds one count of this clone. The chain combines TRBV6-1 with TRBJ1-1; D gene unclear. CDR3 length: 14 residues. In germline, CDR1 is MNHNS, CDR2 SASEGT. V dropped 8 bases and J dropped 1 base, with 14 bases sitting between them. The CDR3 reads CASRYDTSNTEAFF. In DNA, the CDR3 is TGTGCCAGCCGATACGACACATCGAACACTGAAGCTTTCTTT.

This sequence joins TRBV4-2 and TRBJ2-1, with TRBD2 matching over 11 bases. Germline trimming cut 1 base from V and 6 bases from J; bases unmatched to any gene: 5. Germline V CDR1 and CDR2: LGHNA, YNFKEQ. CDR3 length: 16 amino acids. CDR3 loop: CASSQARGLAGNEQFF. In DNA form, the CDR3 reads TGTGCCAGCAGCCAAGCACGCGGACTAGCGGGCAATGAGCAGTTCTTC.

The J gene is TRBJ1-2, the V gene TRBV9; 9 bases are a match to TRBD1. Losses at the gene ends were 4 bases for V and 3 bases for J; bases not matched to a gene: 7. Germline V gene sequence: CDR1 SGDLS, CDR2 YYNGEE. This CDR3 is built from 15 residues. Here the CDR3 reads CASSRRTGEDYGYTF. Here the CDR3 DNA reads TGTGCCAGCAGCCGACGGACAGGGGAGGACTATGGCTACACCTTC. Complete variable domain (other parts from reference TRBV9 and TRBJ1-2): DSGVTQTPKHLITATGQRVTLRCSPRSGDLSVYWYQQSLDQGLQFLIQYYNGEERAKGNILERFSAQQFPDLHSELNLSSLELGDSALYFCASSRRTGEDYGYTFGSGTRLTVV.

This CDR3 reads CASSLAVAASYNEQFF. DNA of the CDR3: TGTGCCAGCAGCTTGGCCGTAGCGGCTTCCTACAATGAGCAGTTCTTC. V usage is TRBV5-6 and J usage is TRBJ2-1; TRBD2 is a possible D gene (6 bases). V was cut by 0 bases and J by 1 base, with 11 bases left in between. This CDR3 comprises 16 residues. Germline V gene data show CDR1 as SGHDT and CDR2 as YYEEEE.

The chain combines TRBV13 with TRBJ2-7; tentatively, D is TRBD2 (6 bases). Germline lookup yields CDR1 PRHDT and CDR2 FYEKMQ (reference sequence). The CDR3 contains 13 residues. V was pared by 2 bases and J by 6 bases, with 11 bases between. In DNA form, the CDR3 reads TGTGCCAGCAGCTTAAATCCGGGGGTCGAGCAGTACTTC. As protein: CASSLNPGVEQYF.

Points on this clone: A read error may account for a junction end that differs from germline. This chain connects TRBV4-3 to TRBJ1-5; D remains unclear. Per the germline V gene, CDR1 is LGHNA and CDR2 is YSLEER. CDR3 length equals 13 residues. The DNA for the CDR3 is TGCGCCAGCAGCCAGGACTTCAATCAGCCCCAGAATTTT. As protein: CASSQDFNQPQNF.

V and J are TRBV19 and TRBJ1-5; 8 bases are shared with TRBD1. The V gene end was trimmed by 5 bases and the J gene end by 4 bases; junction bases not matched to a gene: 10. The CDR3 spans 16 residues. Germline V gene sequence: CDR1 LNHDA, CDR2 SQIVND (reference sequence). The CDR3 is CASSDTGTGLNQPQHF. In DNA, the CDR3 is TGTGCCAGTAGTGATACCGGGACAGGCTTAAATCAGCCCCAGCATTTT.